Below are 21 T cell receptor beta chains sequenced from a single sample in a study of response to subunit inactivated influenza vaccine. TCRdb recomputed calls from the RT-PCR reads with MiXCR, one row per CDR3 protein. In the table there are around 470,000 distinct CDR3 sequences, approximately 6.9% of which are singletons. The starting material was PBMCs from blood, obtained 23 to 25 months after vaccination. These receptors were taken from a man aged 50 to 69 who received an inactivated influenza vaccine.

This clonotype was counted only a few times. V is TRBV7-8 and J is TRBJ2-7, with D possibly TRBD1 on 6 matching bases. The CDR3 has 17 residues. Trimming pared 4 bases from V and 0 bases from J, leaving 19 bases between. Germline loops: CDR1 SGHVS, CDR2 FQNEAQ. The CDR3 loop reads CASSSRQVFPYSYEQYF. CDR3 sequence (DNA): TGTGCCAGCAGCTCGCGACAGGTATTCCCCTACTCCTACGAGCAGTACTTC.

The CDR3 sequence is CSARDRRGSYNEQFF. The CDR3 bases are TGCAGTGCTAGAGATCGCAGGGGGTCCTACAATGAGCAGTTCTTC. This chain joins TRBV20-1 and TRBJ2-1; TRBD1 agrees at 7 bases. The CDR3 consists of 15 residues. Germline loops: CDR1 DFQATT, CDR2 SNEGSKA (reference sequence). V lost 0 bases to trimming and J lost 1 base; unmatched junction nucleotides: 3.

The chain has TRBV3-1 and TRBJ1-3, with D perhaps matching TRBD1 (5 bases). V was trimmed by 6 bases and J by 0 bases, leaving 15 bases between them. Germline V gene sequence: CDR1 LGHDT, CDR2 YNNKEL (reference sequence). The CDR3 spans 16 residues. CDR3 region: CASSPLDRYSGNTIYF. The DNA for the CDR3 is TGTGCCAGCAGTCCTCTCGACAGATACTCTGGAAACACCATATATTTT.

This clonotype was seen ten or more times. The chain is built from TRBV20-1 and TRBJ2-7; a weak D match, TRBD1 (5 bases). Looked up from germline, CDR1 is DFQATT and CDR2 is SNEGSKA (reference sequence). Trimming cost V 4 bases and J 3 bases, with 19 bases left between them. This CDR3 has 15 amino acids. DNA for the CDR3: TGCAGTGCTAACCTACAGGATCAACGGTACTACGAGCAGTACTTC. It is translated as CSANLQDQRYYEQYF.

The chain recombines TRBV15 with TRBJ1-6; tentative D call: TRBD1 (6 bases). The CDR3 contains 16 residues. From germline, CDR1 is LNHNV and CDR2 YYDKDF (reference sequence). Trimming stripped 5 bases from V and 5 bases from J, with 16 bases between. The CDR3 sequence is CATSLGQITNNSPLHF. In nucleotides, the CDR3 is TGTGCCACCAGCCTCGGACAGATAACAAATAATTCACCCCTCCACTTT.

This clonotype was counted between two and nine times. V gene TRBV12-3 or TRBV12-4 combines with J gene TRBJ2-1; perhaps TRBD2 as D (5 bases). V was clipped by 6 bases and J by 0 bases, with 9 bases between them. This CDR3 has 14 residues. Written as DNA, the CDR3 is TGTGCCAGCAGCGGACTGTCCTCCTACAATGAGCAGTTCTTC. Translation: CASSGLSSYNEQFF.

The genes are TRBV11-1 and TRBJ2-3; 13 nucleotides align to TRBD2. Germline trimming cut 4 bases from V and 2 bases from J; bases unmatched to any gene: 6. Germline V CDR1 and CDR2: SGHAT, FQDESV (reference sequence). The CDR3 is made up of 17 amino acids. For the CDR3, the DNA is TGTGCCAGCAGCTACGCCGGGACTAGCGGGACCACAGATACGCAGTATTTT. This translates into CASSYAGTSGTTDTQYF.

There are a few counts of this clonotype. The rearrangement links TRBV19 to TRBJ2-1; D possibly corresponds to TRBD2 (5 bases). The CDR3 length is 14 residues. Germline V gene data show CDR1 as LNHDA and CDR2 as SQIVND (reference sequence). Between the trimmed V and J ends, which lost 5 bases and 7 bases, there was a span of 15 bases. DNA of the CDR3: TGTGCCAGTAGTCCCCGGGCAGGAGGAAATGAGCAGTTCTTC. It codes for CASSPRAGGNEQFF.

This clonotype was recorded many times. The chain recombines TRBV20-1 with TRBJ1-2, with D perhaps TRBD1 (6 bases). CDR1 is DFQATT and CDR2 is SNEGSKA in the germline V gene (reference sequence). V was pared by 5 bases and J by 10 bases, with 23 bases between. The CDR3 totals 14 residues. The chain's CDR3 is CSASGPGAKGSYTF. As DNA, the CDR3 is TGCAGTGCTTCAGGGCCAGGGGCCAAAGGATCCTACACCTTC.

This clonotype was detected many times. The chain links TRBV7-2 to TRBJ1-1; no definite D call. Per germline, CDR1 SGHTA and CDR2 FQGNSA. V was shortened by 0 bases and J by 3 bases, with 5 bases between the two germline ends. CDR3 size: 13 residues. Here the CDR3 reads CASSLAVDTEAFF. In DNA, the CDR3 is TGTGCCAGCAGCTTAGCGGTGGACACTGAAGCTTTCTTT.

This chain uses TRBV12-3 or TRBV12-4 with TRBJ1-6; 7 bases align to TRBD1. This CDR3 is 14 amino acids long. With 4 bases clipped from V and 8 bases from J, the junction kept 5 bases outside the gene matches. The CDR3 spells CASSSRDRYSPLHF. CDR3 DNA: TGTGCCAGCAGTTCCCGGGACAGATATTCACCCCTCCACTTT.

Ten or more counts support this clonotype. This chain uses TRBV28 with TRBJ2-2; possible D gene TRBD2, 5 bases. V was shortened by 2 bases and J by 5 bases, with 15 bases between the two germline ends. Germline V lookup: CDR1 MDHEN, CDR2 SYDVKM. CDR3 size: 16 residues. The CDR3 region has the DNA TGTGCCAGCAGTTTAGGTCAGATAGCGCGGACCGGGGAGCTGTTTTTT. Its translation: CASSLGQIARTGELFF.

This clonotype appeared a few times. The genes are TRBV3-1 and TRBJ2-1; D call uncertain. CDR3 size: 14 residues. V lost 0 bases, J lost 5 bases, and 8 bases lay in between. Germline V gives CDR1 LGHDT, CDR2 YNNKEL (reference sequence). The CDR3 sequence: CASSQDARNNEQFF. The CDR3 DNA reads as TGTGCCAGCAGCCAAGATGCGCGTAACAATGAGCAGTTCTTC.

This clonotype was observed a few times. This chain uses TRBV6-2 or TRBV6-3 with TRBJ2-1; D is possibly TRBD2 (6 bases). The V end was cut by 6 bases, the J end by 6 bases, with 21 bases between. The V gene's germline CDR1 is MNHEY and CDR2 SVGEGT. The CDR3 has 16 amino acids. CDR3 loop: CASRRRDDSSVNEQFF. CDR3 sequence (DNA): TGTGCCAGCAGGAGGCGGGATGACTCCTCGGTCAATGAGCAGTTCTTC.

This rearrangement joins TRBV7-8 to TRBJ2-2, with D perhaps TRBD1 or TRBD2 (5 bases each). V gave up 4 bases and J gave up 1 base, with 19 bases separating them. The CDR3 extends over 18 amino acids. Per the germline V gene, CDR1 is SGHVS and CDR2 is FQNEAQ. The CDR3 bases are TGTGCCAGCAGCTCCCGGGGCAGGCGGGCCGTGAACACCGGGGAGCTGTTTTTT. It is translated as CASSSRGRRAVNTGELFF.

Here the CDR3 reads CASSVEPGAYEQYF. DNA of the CDR3: TGTGCCAGCAGCGTAGAACCAGGGGCCTACGAGCAGTACTTC. V is TRBV9 and J is TRBJ2-7, with D perhaps TRBD1 (6 bases). The CDR3 runs to 14 residues. V lost 0 bases, J lost 2 bases, and 9 bases lay in between. The germline V gene encodes CDR1 SGDLS and CDR2 YYNGEE.

The V and J genes are TRBV10-3 and TRBJ2-1, with TRBD1 matching over 10 bases. The CDR3 length is 13 residues. Germline CDR1 and CDR2: ENHRY and SYGVKD. The ends lost 9 bases at V and 9 bases at J; junction bases unmatched: 8. The CDR3 sequence: CAMGGQGIGEQFF. The CDR3 DNA sequence: TGTGCCATGGGGGGACAGGGGATAGGTGAGCAGTTCTTC.

The sample holds many counts of this clonotype. This rearrangement joins TRBV7-2 to TRBJ2-1; D possibly corresponds to TRBD2 (6 bases). V dropped 3 bases and J dropped 4 bases, with 19 bases sitting between them. Germline lookup yields CDR1 SGHTA and CDR2 FQGNSA. The CDR3 is 17 residues long. The CDR3 bases are TGTGCCAGCAGCTTGACCCCTAGCGCCCACAGGTACAATGAGCAGTTCTTC. This gives the protein CASSLTPSAHRYNEQFF.

In its sample, this clonotype was seen a few times. This chain links TRBV10-3 with TRBJ2-1, with D unclear. Germline CDR1 and CDR2: ENHRY and SYGVKD. This CDR3 has 14 amino acids. V lost 3 bases and J 0 bases, leaving 6 bases between the germline ends. The CDR3 coding sequence is TGTGCCATCAGTGACTGGAGCTCCTACAATGAGCAGTTCTTC. The encoded protein is CAISDWSSYNEQFF.

This clonotype has ten or more counts. The rearrangement joins TRBV4-2 to TRBJ2-7; 16 bases are a match to TRBD2. The trim removed 4 bases at V and 3 bases at J, leaving 3 bases unmatched. The CDR3 sequence is 16 residues long. The germline V gene has CDR1 LGHNA and CDR2 YNFKEQ. The CDR3 region is CASSPGTSGGGYEQYF. As DNA, the CDR3 is TGTGCCAGCAGCCCTGGGACTAGCGGGGGGGGCTACGAGCAGTACTTC.

The gene calls are TRBV5-1 and TRBJ2-1; D uncertain. The germline V gene has CDR1 SGHRS and CDR2 YFSETQ. The CDR3 has 15 amino acids. Trimming removed 0 bases from V and 6 bases from J, with 13 bases in between. The CDR3 here is CASSLDGIGSNEQFF. The CDR3 coding sequence is TGCGCCAGCAGCTTGGATGGTATCGGGTCCAATGAGCAGTTCTTC.